The 12 T cell receptor beta chains below all came from one sample that was sequenced in a study of tumour-infiltrating T cells in Burkitt lymphoma. Sequencing used immunoSEQ multiplex PCR; TCRdb keeps in-frame clones, though not all of them. This sample has some 15,000 clones, with around four fifths found just once. The material sequenced was tumor tissue. All receptors come from a human donor with diffuse large B-cell lymphoma.

This chain connects TRBV6-6 to TRBJ1-1; no firm D call. The CDR3 extends over 11 amino acids. The V gene's germline CDR1 is MNHNY and CDR2 SVGAGI (reference sequence). Trimming shortened V by 10 bases and J by 0 bases, and 6 bases separated the two germline ends. CDR3 in DNA: TGTGCCACTATTATGAACACTGAAGCTTTCTTT. Translation gives CATIMNTEAFF.

Only one count was recorded for this clone. This sample includes further DNA sequences coding for the same CDR3. J is TRBJ1-1 and V is TRBV6-6; D not resolved. Between the trimmed V and J ends, which lost 2 bases and 5 bases, there was a span of 3 bases. CDR1 and CDR2 from the germline V gene are MNHNY and SVGAGI (reference sequence). CDR3 length: 11 amino acids. The CDR3 here is CASSYGTEAFF. The CDR3 DNA reads TGTGCCAGCAGTTACGGTACTGAAGCTTTCTTT.

The chain employs TRBV9 and TRBJ2-1; D gene unclear. The germline CDR1 and CDR2 sequences are SGDLS and YYNGEE. With 0 bases removed from V and 3 bases from J, the gap between germline ends came to 10 bases. This CDR3 spans 15 amino acids. DNA for the CDR3: TGTGCCAGCAGCGTAGGTAGCACGCTCTACAATGAGCAGTTCTTC. This encodes CASSVGSTLYNEQFF.

J is TRBJ1-2 and V is TRBV9; TRBD1 agrees at 9 bases. The V segment lost 6 bases and the J segment 5 bases; nucleotides outside the gene matches: 8. This CDR3 has 14 amino acids. Germline loops: CDR1 SGDLS, CDR2 YYNGEE. Here the CDR3 reads CASTHRTGEYGYTF. The DNA for the CDR3 is TGTGCCAGCACCCACCGGACAGGGGAATATGGCTACACCTTC.

The rearrangement links TRBV6-5 to TRBJ2-1; the D gene is possibly TRBD2 (7 bases). This CDR3 comprises 13 residues. Per the germline V gene, CDR1 is MNHEY and CDR2 is SVGAGI. Between the trimmed V and J ends, which lost 6 bases and 6 bases, there was a span of 12 bases. The CDR3 sequence is CASRRGQGNEQFF. In DNA form, the CDR3 reads TGTGCCAGCAGGCGGGGGCAAGGCAATGAGCAGTTCTTC.

The chain has TRBV6-5 and TRBJ2-3; weak D call: TRBD2 (5 bases). The V gene lost 7 bases and the J gene lost 0 bases, with 11 bases spanning the gap. The CDR3 has 14 amino acids. CDR1 and CDR2 (germline): MNHEY, SVGAGI. CDR3 protein: CASNRGTSTDTQYF. CDR3 DNA sequence: TGTGCCAGCAATCGGGGAACTAGCACAGATACGCAGTATTTT.

The CDR3 here is CASSVEPGGDEKLFF. The CDR3 DNA is TGTGCCAGCAGCGTAGAGCCAGGGGGAGATGAAAAACTGTTTTTT. The chain links TRBV9 to TRBJ1-4; TRBD1 aligns across 7 bases. CDR3 length equals 15 residues. Germline CDR1 and CDR2: SGDLS and YYNGEE. With V trimmed by 0 bases and J by 6 bases, 5 bases remained unmatched.

This clone was counted a few times. This sequence joins TRBV27 and TRBJ2-7; a possible D gene is TRBD1 (6 bases). There are 14 residues in the CDR3. V was shortened by 6 bases and J by 4 bases, with 16 bases between the two germline ends. In germline, CDR1 is MNHEY, CDR2 SMNVEV (reference sequence). CDR3 DNA: TGTGCCAGCAGCTTAACAGGGCTCGGGTACGAGCAGTACTTC. Translation: CASSLTGLGYEQYF.

J is TRBJ2-7 and V is TRBV27; 14 nucleotides match TRBD2. V dropped 5 bases and J dropped 5; count of bases not matched to a gene: 14. CDR3 length: 18 residues. The germline gives CDR1 MNHEY, CDR2 SMNVEV (reference sequence). CDR3 sequence (DNA): TGTGCCAGCAGTCCTCCGGACCTGGGACTAGCGGGAGTAAACGAGCAGTACTTC. This encodes CASSPPDLGLAGVNEQYF.

The J gene is TRBJ1-5, the V gene TRBV5-5, with D maybe TRBD1 (6 bases). Germline V gene lookup returns CDR1 SGHKS and CDR2 YYEKEE (reference sequence). Trimming cost V 0 bases and J 4 bases, with 11 bases left between them. This CDR3 comprises 15 residues. CDR3 DNA: TGTGCCAGCAGCTTGGCGGACAGCGAGAATCAGCCCCAGCATTTT. It translates to CASSLADSENQPQHF. The entire variable domain, with the rest obtained from reference TRBV5-5 and TRBJ1-5, is as follows: DAGVTQSPTHLIKTRGQQVTLRCSPISGHKSVSWYQQVLGQGPQFIFQYYEKEERGRGNFPDRFSARQFPNYSSELNVNALLLGDSALYLCASSLADSENQPQHFGDGTRLSIL.

The chain carries TRBV7-8 and TRBJ2-2; the D gene is possibly TRBD1 (6 bases). Trimming took 5 bases from V and 2 from J, leaving 15 bases between them. The CDR3 is made up of 16 amino acids. Germline assignment: CDR1 SGHVS and CDR2 FQNEAQ. The CDR3 nucleotides are TGTGCCAGCAGCCCCCCGACAGGAATCAACACCGGGGAGCTGTTTTTT. This gives the protein CASSPPTGINTGELFF.

The chain employs TRBV27 and TRBJ1-5; D remains ambiguous. V lost 2 bases, J lost 3 bases, and 8 bases lay in between. The CDR3 is 14 residues long. The V gene's germline CDR1 is MNHEY and CDR2 SMNVEV (reference sequence). The CDR3 bases are TGTGCCAGCAGTTTAAAGGCAGTCAATCAGCCCCAGCATTTT. Translated, it gives CASSLKAVNQPQHF.